Detailed here is one T cell receptor (beta chain). V lost 0 bases and J 1 base, leaving 8 bases between the germline ends. Per the germline V gene, CDR1 is LGHDT and CDR2 is YNNKEL (reference sequence). The CDR3 loop spans 15 amino acids. Across about 22 US areas, participants ranged in age from 18 to 89 years. Donors were grouped by their self-reported clinical history. Cohort 3 recovered donors had two negative PCRs, clearance, or symptom resolution. Repertoires were generated with immunoSEQ multiplex PCR, while TCRdb's copy carries only in-frame clones and drops some. The table lists about 300,000 clones, around 85% of them singletons. These data belong to a study of blood T cell repertoires in COVID-19. On the study more broadly: T cells, B-cell-depleted T cells, or PBMCs provided the cDNA or gDNA that served as material.

This chain joins TRBV3-1 (or the pseudogene TRBV3-2) and TRBJ2-3, with D possibly TRBD1 on 5 matching bases. The TCR comes from a man aged 25 to 40 who had recovered from COVID-19. The sequenced sample consisted of PBMCs or T cells enriched from blood (not recorded which). CDR3 sequence (DNA): TGTGCCAGCAGCCAAGACAGGGTCGGCACAGATACGCAGTATTTT. Translated: CASSQDRVGTDTQYF.